Following are 8 T cell receptor beta chains from one sample sequenced in a study of tumor and adjacent non-tumor tissue in lung cancer. This sample's RNA came from whole unsorted tissue. The library came from three nested PCR rounds adapted from ARM-PCR protocols. TCRdb used MiXCR to reprocess the multiplex PCR reads, holding one entry per CDR3 protein. The sample lists about 70,000 distinct CDR3 sequences; approximately 73% were seen once. Sequencing input: lung tumor tissue. The source of these receptors is a man aged 60 to 69 with non-small cell lung cancer.

To note about this clonotype: Because it lacks the conserved phenylalanine or tryptophan at the end, this CDR3 is likely a read error. The chain couples TRBV20-1 to TRBJ2-5, with 9 bases fitting TRBD1. CDR1 and CDR2 from the germline V gene are DFQATT and SNEGSKA (reference sequence). The CDR3 runs to 16 residues. Trimming cost V 3 bases and J 4 bases; bases outside gene matches: 12. In DNA, the CDR3 is TGCAGTGCTAGGGGCTTTGGGACAGGGTTCTCAGAGACCCAGTACTCC. Translated, it gives CSARGFGTGFSETQYS.

In the case of this clonotype: At one end the junction does not follow the germline gene, possibly because of a read error. The rearrangement links TRBV6-1 to TRBJ1-2; a weak D match, TRBD1 (5 bases). The germline gives CDR1 MNHNS, CDR2 SASEGT. The CDR3 has 15 amino acids. The CDR3 sequence: CASRVAAGWAYGYTF. The DNA for the CDR3 is TGTGCCAGCAGAGTCGCAGCAGGGTGGGCCTATGGCTACACATTC.

A remark on this clonotype: An end of the junction does not agree with germline; a read error may underlie this. The chain uses TRBV6-5 and TRBJ2-1; D gene unclear. Per the germline V gene, CDR1 is MNHEY and CDR2 is SVGAGI. The CDR3 length is 14 residues. Written as DNA, the CDR3 is TGTTCCAGCAGTTACTCCGAGGAGTGCAATGAGCTGTTCTTC. Protein: CSSSYSEECNELFF.

This clonotype counts as medium-sized. The chain combines TRBV6-5 with TRBJ1-1, with D tentatively TRBD1 (5 bases). The CDR3 sequence is 14 residues long. Germline CDR1 reads MNHEY; CDR2 reads SVGAGI. Trimming left V 2 bases short and J 4 bases short, with 11 bases between. The CDR3 DNA reads as TGTGCCAGCAGTTACCGGTTTGGGGGCACTGAAGCTTTCTTT. Translation: CASSYRFGGTEAFF.

As for this clonotype: Germline is not matched at one junction end, which may reflect a read error. The V gene is TRBV20-1, the J gene TRBJ1-3; weak D call: TRBD1 (5 bases). This CDR3 spans 14 amino acids. Germline CDR1 DFQATT, CDR2 SNEGSKA (reference sequence). CDR3 in DNA: TGCAGTGTACAGGACAAGGGGCTCGGAAACAACATATATTTT. The encoded protein is CSVQDKGLGNNIYF.

On this clonotype itself: The junction and the germline gene differ at one end; a read error may be behind it. V is TRBV29-1 and J is TRBJ2-5; D unclear. From germline, CDR1 is SQVTM and CDR2 ANQGSEA. The CDR3 has 13 amino acids. CDR3 DNA: TGCAGCGTCACTGACATGTATCAAGAGACCCGGTACTTC. It codes for CSVTDMYQETRYF. Using reference TRBV29-1 and TRBJ2-5 for the parts outside the CDR3, the full variable domain is SAVISQKPSRDICQRGTSLTIQCQVDSQVTMMFWYRQQPGQSLTLIATANQGSEATYESGFVIDKFPISRPNLTFSTLTVSNMSPEDSSIYLCSVTDMYQETRYFGPGTRLLVL.

A note on this clonotype: The germline gene is not matched at one end of the junction; a read error may be the cause. V gene TRBV12-3 or TRBV12-4 combines with J gene TRBJ2-1; TRBD2 might be the D (6 bases). The CDR3 has 14 residues. The CDR3 loop reads CASSLVLAYNEQLF. The CDR3, as DNA: TGTGCCAGCAGTTTAGTGCTAGCGTACAATGAACAGCTCTTC.

The chain uses TRBV29-1 and TRBJ2-1, with a possible D match to TRBD2 (5 bases). Germline-derived CDR1 and CDR2 are SQVTM and ANQGSEA. Trimming stripped 3 bases from V and 0 bases from J, with 12 bases between. There are 15 residues in the CDR3. As DNA, the CDR3 is TGCAGCGTTGAGGAGGATAGAGTCTCCTACAATGAGCAGTTCTTC. It codes for CSVEEDRVSYNEQFF.